This TCR beta chain appears in the sequencing data of a study of cytomegalovirus exposure and HLA in healthy donors. General study points: Reportedly, cytomegalovirus status was diagnosed with high sensitivity and specificity. Another analysis was done later, and it associated 15,000 to 20,000 TCR beta sequences with HLA alleles at 0.05 false discovery rate. There were a few CMV-associated chains whose specificity for CMV antigens was confirmed in vitro.

The PCR contained 60 Vbeta and 13 Jbeta primers. Only in-frame clones appear in the TCRdb table, and some are missing; sequencing was by immunoSEQ multiplex PCR. The sample holds 150,000 to 200,000 clones, roughly 65% seen once. With respect to this clone: As yet, its antigen is unknown.

The germline V gene encodes CDR1 LNHNV and CDR2 YYDKDF (reference sequence). The CDR3 length is 18 residues. Trimming at V came to 2 bases and at J to 1 base, leaving 13 bases not matched to a gene. The source of this sequence is a man in his late teens or twenties in good health and CMV-seropositive. The chain links TRBV15 to TRBJ1-1; the match to TRBD1 covers 7 bases. The sequenced sample consisted of PBMCs. The CDR3 spells CATSRQNIGRQGNTEAFF. Written as DNA, the CDR3 is TGTGCCACCAGCAGACAAAATATCGGACGACAGGGGAACACTGAAGCTTTCTTT.